This T cell receptor beta chain stems from a study of low-dose radiotherapy and immunotherapy resistance in tumors. This clonotype was observed a few times. Covering alpha and beta chains, TRAV- and TRBV-specific primers were used for the first-strand cDNA. Over roughly 19 PCR cycles, TCRs were amplified from a constant-region primer and V-primer adapter. TCRdb re-called the reads through MiXCR, storing one row per CDR3 protein. The sample yields 70,000 to 95,000 distinct CDR3 sequences, 18% seen once. This CDR3 has 15 amino acids. Germline CDR1 is SGHVS and CDR2 is FQNEAQ. V dropped 5 bases and J dropped 4 bases, with 18 bases sitting between them. Time point described: before trial treatment.

Sequencing used PBMCs, obtained before treatment. The chain links TRBV7-8 to TRBJ2-7; D possibly matches TRBD1 or TRBD2 (7 bases each). This TCR derives from a male donor with prostate cancer. This CDR3 reads CASSIRGGPNYEQYF. The CDR3 nucleotides are TGTGCCAGCAGCATCAGGGGGGGTCCTAATTACGAGCAGTACTTC.